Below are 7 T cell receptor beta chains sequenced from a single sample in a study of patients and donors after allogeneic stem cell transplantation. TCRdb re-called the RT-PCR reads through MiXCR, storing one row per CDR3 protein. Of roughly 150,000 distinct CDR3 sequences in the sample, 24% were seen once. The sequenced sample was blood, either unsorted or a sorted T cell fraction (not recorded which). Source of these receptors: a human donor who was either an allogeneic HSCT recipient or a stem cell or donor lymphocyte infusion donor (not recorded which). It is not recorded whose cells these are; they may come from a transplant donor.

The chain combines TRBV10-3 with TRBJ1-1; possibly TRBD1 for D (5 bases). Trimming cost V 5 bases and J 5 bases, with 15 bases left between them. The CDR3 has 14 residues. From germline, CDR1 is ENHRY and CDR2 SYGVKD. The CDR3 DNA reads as TGTGCCATCAGTTCGACAGCAAGTAGGACTGAAGCTTTCTTT. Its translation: CAISSTASRTEAFF.

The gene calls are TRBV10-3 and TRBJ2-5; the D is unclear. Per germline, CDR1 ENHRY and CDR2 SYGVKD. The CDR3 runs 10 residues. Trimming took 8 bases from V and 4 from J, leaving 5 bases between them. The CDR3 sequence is CAIGLETQYF. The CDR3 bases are TGTGCCATCGGTCTAGAGACCCAGTACTTC.

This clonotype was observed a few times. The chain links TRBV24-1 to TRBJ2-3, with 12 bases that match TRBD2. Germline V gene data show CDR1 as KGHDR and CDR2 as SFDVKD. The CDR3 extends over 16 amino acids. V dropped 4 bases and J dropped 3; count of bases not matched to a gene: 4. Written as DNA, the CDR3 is TGTGCCACCAGTGACCAAACTAGCGGGAGGACAGATACGCAGTATTTT. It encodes CATSDQTSGRTDTQYF.

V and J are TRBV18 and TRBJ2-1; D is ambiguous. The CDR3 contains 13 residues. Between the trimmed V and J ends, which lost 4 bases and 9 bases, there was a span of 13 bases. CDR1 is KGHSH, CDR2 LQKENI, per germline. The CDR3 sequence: CASSRTEGIEQFF. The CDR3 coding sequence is TGTGCCAGCTCACGGACCGAAGGGATTGAGCAGTTCTTC. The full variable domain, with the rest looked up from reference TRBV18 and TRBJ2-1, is NAGVMQNPRHLVRRRGQEARLRCSPMKGHSHVYWYRQLPEEGLKFMVYLQKENIIDESGMPKERFSAEFPKEGPSILRIQQVVRGDSAAYFCASSRTEGIEQFFGPGTRLTVL.

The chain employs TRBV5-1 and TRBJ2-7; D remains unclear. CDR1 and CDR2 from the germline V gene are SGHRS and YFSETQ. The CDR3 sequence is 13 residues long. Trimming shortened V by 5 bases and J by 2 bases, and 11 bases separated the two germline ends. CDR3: CASRAWRTYEQYF. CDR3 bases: TGCGCCAGCAGAGCTTGGCGAACCTACGAGCAGTACTTC.

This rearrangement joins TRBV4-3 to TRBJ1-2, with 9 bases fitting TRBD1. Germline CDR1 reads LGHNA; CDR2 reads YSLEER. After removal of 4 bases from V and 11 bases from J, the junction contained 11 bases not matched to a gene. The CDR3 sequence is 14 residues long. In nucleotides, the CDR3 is TGCGCCAGCAGCCGGACCAGGACAGGGGCCGGGTACACCTTC. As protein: CASSRTRTGAGYTF.

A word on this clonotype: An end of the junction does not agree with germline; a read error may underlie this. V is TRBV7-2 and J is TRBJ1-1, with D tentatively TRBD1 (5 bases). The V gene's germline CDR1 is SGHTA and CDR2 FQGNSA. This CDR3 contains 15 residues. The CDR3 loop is CASSPWGLRGTEASF. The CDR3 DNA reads TGTGCCAGCAGCCCATGGGGTCTTAGAGGGACTGAAGCTTCCTTT.